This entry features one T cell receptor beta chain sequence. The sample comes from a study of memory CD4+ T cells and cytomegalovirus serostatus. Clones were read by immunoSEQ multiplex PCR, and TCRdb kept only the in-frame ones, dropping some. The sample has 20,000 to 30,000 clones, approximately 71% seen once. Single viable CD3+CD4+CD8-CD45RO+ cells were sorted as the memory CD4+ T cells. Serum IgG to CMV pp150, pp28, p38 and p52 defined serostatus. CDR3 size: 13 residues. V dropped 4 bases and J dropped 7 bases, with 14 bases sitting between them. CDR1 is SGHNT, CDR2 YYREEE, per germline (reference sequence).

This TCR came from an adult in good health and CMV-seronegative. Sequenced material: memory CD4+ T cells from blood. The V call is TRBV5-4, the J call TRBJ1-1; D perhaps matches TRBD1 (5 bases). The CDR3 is CASSPRGAYEAFF. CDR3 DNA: TGTGCCAGCAGCCCCCGAGGGGCTTATGAAGCTTTCTTT.